A single sample gave rise to the 32 T cell receptor beta chains below, sequenced in a study of shared clonotypes between healthy human individuals (TCRdb year 2020). The receptor library was made with the immunoSEQ multiplex PCR assay. The table comes from immuneACCESS by way of TCRdb, which keeps in-frame sequences with V and J called. Part of the clones is missing from these tables; in studies checked, under half for an unresolved V gene and the rest for unknown reasons. For this sample the table gives fewer than 2.5 million clones, of which 93% were detected only once. Jointly, the top ten make up about 0.34% of the sample. Sequencing used naive CD4+ T cells from PBMCs. In light of the paper, this sample's cell subset or site label describes: CD45RA+ positively selected. The receptors originated from a man younger than 30 in good health. Some clones in this sample may be carry-over from other donors' samples.

This clone was recorded a few times. The J gene is TRBJ2-7, the V gene TRBV7-9; perhaps TRBD1 as D (6 bases). The V end was cut by 1 base, the J end by 3 bases, with 10 bases between. Germline CDR1 and CDR2: SEHNR and FQNEAQ (reference sequence). This CDR3 contains 14 residues. CDR3: CASSLGAGDYEQYF. The DNA for the CDR3 is TGTGCCAGCAGCTTAGGTGCAGGGGACTACGAGCAGTACTTC.

CDR3 DNA: TGTGCCAGCAGTACCCCGGGGCCCCGGGCAGATACGCAGTATTTT. Translation gives CASSTPGPRADTQYF. The V call is TRBV6-5, the J call TRBJ2-3; D is possibly TRBD1 or TRBD2 (5 bases each). V was pared by 5 bases and J by 4 bases, with 16 bases between. In germline, CDR1 is MNHEY, CDR2 SVGAGI. The CDR3 is 15 amino acids.

The chain links TRBV19 to TRBJ1-1; tentative D call: TRBD1 (6 bases). The CDR3 has 11 amino acids. Per germline, CDR1 LNHDA and CDR2 SQIVND (reference sequence). V lost 11 bases, J lost 7 bases, and 14 bases lay in between. The CDR3 DNA reads TGTGCCGGAAACAGGGATCGTGAAGCTTTCTTT. It specifies CAGNRDREAFF.

This rearrangement joins TRBV28 to TRBJ2-7, with D perhaps matching TRBD1 or TRBD2 (6 bases each). This CDR3 spans 14 amino acids. CDR1 and CDR2 from the germline V gene are MDHEN and SYDVKM. Between the trimmed V and J ends, which lost 2 bases and 7 bases, there was a span of 15 bases. The CDR3 is CASSLPWGAQEQYF. For the CDR3, the DNA is TGTGCCAGCAGTTTACCCTGGGGGGCGCAGGAGCAGTACTTC.

The gene calls are TRBV11-2 and TRBJ2-3; D not resolved. V gave up 2 bases and J gave up 4 bases, with 13 bases separating them. Germline V lookup: CDR1 SGHAT, CDR2 FQNNGV. The CDR3 is 15 amino acids. The CDR3 DNA sequence: TGTGCCAGCAGCTTAATCCGCCCCCGGTCAGATACGCAGTATTTT. It codes for CASSLIRPRSDTQYF. The whole variable domain, filled in from reference TRBV11-2 and TRBJ2-3, reads EAGVAQSPRYKIIEKRQSVAFWCNPISGHATLYWYQQILGQGPKLLIQFQNNGVVDDSQLPKDRFSAERLKGVDSTLKIQPAKLEDSAVYLCASSLIRPRSDTQYFGPGTRLTVL.

The chain is built from TRBV27 and TRBJ1-4, with 12 bases lining up with TRBD1. Trimming cost V 6 bases and J 10 bases; bases outside gene matches: 9. The CDR3 extends over 15 amino acids. Per the germline V gene, CDR1 is MNHEY and CDR2 is SMNVEV (reference sequence). Here the CDR3 reads CASRPTGTGGGKLFF. CDR3 bases: TGTGCCAGCAGGCCCACCGGGACAGGGGGCGGAAAACTGTTTTTT. The entire variable domain, with the rest obtained from reference TRBV27 and TRBJ1-4, is as follows: EAQVTQNPRYLITVTGKKLTVTCSQNMNHEYMSWYRQDPGLGLRQIYYSMNVEVTDKGDVPEGYKVSRKEKRNFPLILESPSPNQTSLYFCASRPTGTGGGKLFFGSGTQLSVL.

The chain recombines TRBV5-1 with TRBJ2-5, with D unclear. With 4 bases removed from V and 5 bases from J, the gap between germline ends came to 21 bases. Germline-derived CDR1 and CDR2 are SGHRS and YFSETQ. CDR3 length equals 16 residues. CDR3 amino acids: CASSPTTLGQGETQYF. For the CDR3, the DNA is TGCGCCAGCAGCCCGACCACCTTAGGGCAAGGGGAGACCCAGTACTTC.

This chain uses TRBV28 with TRBJ2-7; D not certain. Per the germline V gene, CDR1 is MDHEN and CDR2 is SYDVKM. This CDR3 contains 14 residues. With 6 bases removed from V and 12 bases from J, the gap between germline ends came to 24 bases. The CDR3 region has the DNA TGTGCCAGCAGCCCGCCCCCGGGCCCTTTTCGTCTGTACTTC. Its protein product is CASSPPPGPFRLYF.

The chain is built from TRBV18 and TRBJ2-6; no clear D. Between the trimmed V and J ends, which lost 1 base and 0 bases, there was a span of 7 bases. The CDR3 is 16 amino acids. The germline CDR1 and CDR2 sequences are KGHSH and LQKENI. In nucleotides, the CDR3 is TGTGCCAGCTCACCACAGCCCGTCTCTGGGGCCAACGTCCTGACTTTC. Its translation is CASSPQPVSGANVLTF.

The chain links TRBV10-1 to TRBJ1-1; a possible D gene is TRBD1 (5 bases). The CDR3 extends over 13 amino acids. Germline lookup yields CDR1 WNHNN and CDR2 SYGVQD (reference sequence). With 10 bases removed from V and 3 bases from J, the gap between germline ends came to 15 bases. CDR3 loop: CATQGRGDTEAFF. The CDR3 nucleotides are TGCGCCACCCAGGGTCGGGGCGACACTGAAGCTTTCTTT.

The chain is built from TRBV6-6 and TRBJ2-7; 10 bases align to TRBD1. The CDR3 is 15 amino acids. Per germline, CDR1 MNHNY and CDR2 SVGAGI (reference sequence). Trimming at V came to 2 bases and at J to 5 bases, leaving 6 bases not matched to a gene. The CDR3 is CASSYGGQGFHEQYF. For the CDR3, the DNA is TGTGCCAGCAGTTACGGGGGACAGGGGTTCCACGAGCAGTACTTC.

The gene calls are TRBV5-1 and TRBJ2-7; maybe TRBD1 (5 bases). The CDR3 is 14 amino acids. V was clipped by 0 bases and J by 5 bases, with 12 bases between them. From germline, CDR1 is SGHRS and CDR2 YFSETQ. The CDR3 spells CASSLDPGSHEQYF. CDR3 nucleotide sequence: TGCGCCAGCAGCTTGGATCCAGGGTCCCACGAGCAGTACTTC.

The genes are TRBV2 and TRBJ2-7, with no clear D. Per the germline V gene, CDR1 is SNHLY and CDR2 is FYNNEI. CDR3 length equals 11 residues. The V gene lost 8 bases and the J gene lost 4 bases, with 9 bases spanning the gap. CDR3 in amino acids: CASARAYEQYF. The CDR3 DNA follows: TGTGCCAGCGCTCGGGCGTACGAGCAGTACTTC.

The J gene is TRBJ2-4, the V gene TRBV28; D unresolved. CDR3 size: 17 residues. V was clipped by 3 bases and J by 0 bases, with 15 bases between them. Per the germline V gene, CDR1 is MDHEN and CDR2 is SYDVKM. The CDR3 nucleotides read TGTGCCAGCAGTTTTGTCTTGCGGTCTTCAGCCAAAAACATTCAGTACTTC. Translating it yields CASSFVLRSSAKNIQYF.

This chain uses TRBV11-2 with TRBJ2-3, with 7 positions matching TRBD1. The V gene end was trimmed by 5 bases and the J gene end by 6 bases; junction bases not matched to a gene: 8. This CDR3 comprises 14 residues. Germline CDR1 and CDR2: SGHAT and FQNNGV. The chain's CDR3 is CASSPGTTGDTQYF. CDR3 DNA sequence: TGTGCCAGCAGCCCAGGAACGACAGGGGATACGCAGTATTTT.

The chain uses TRBV28 and TRBJ1-1; 8 nucleotides agree with TRBD1. The V gene end was trimmed by 5 bases and the J gene end by 6 bases; junction bases not matched to a gene: 8. The CDR3 has 14 amino acids. Germline V gene lookup returns CDR1 MDHEN and CDR2 SYDVKM. The DNA of the CDR3 is TGTGCCAGCAGTACCACAGGGGGGGGGCCTGAAGCTTTCTTT. It translates to CASSTTGGGPEAFF.

As regards this clone: The same CDR3 arises from other DNA sequences in this sample as well. The genes are TRBV2 and TRBJ2-6; D remains ambiguous. V was cut by 6 bases and J by 0 bases, with 3 bases left in between. Looked up from germline, CDR1 is SNHLY and CDR2 is FYNNEI. There are 13 residues in the CDR3. The chain's CDR3 is CASSSSGANVLTF. CDR3 bases: TGTGCCAGCAGCAGCTCTGGGGCCAACGTCCTGACTTTC. Looking up the rest from reference TRBV2 and TRBJ2-6 gives the full variable domain: EPEVTQTPSHQVTQMGQEVILRCVPISNHLYFYWYRQILGQKVEFLVSFYNNEISEKSEIFDDQFSVERPDGSNFTLKIRSTKLEDSAMYFCASSSSGANVLTFGAGSRLTVL.

This chain joins TRBV7-2 and TRBJ2-7; no definite D call. The V gene lost 5 bases and the J gene lost 3 bases, with 8 bases spanning the gap. Germline CDR1 reads SGHTA; CDR2 reads FQGNSA. The CDR3 has 12 residues. The CDR3 is CASSPDNYEQYF. CDR3 nucleotides: TGTGCCAGCAGCCCAGACAACTACGAGCAGTACTTC.

The chain has TRBV5-8 and TRBJ1-2; a weak D match, TRBD1 (5 bases). This CDR3 is 15 amino acids long. Trimming stripped 0 bases from V and 5 bases from J, with 14 bases between. Looked up from germline, CDR1 is SGHTS and CDR2 is YDEGEE. CDR3 sequence: CASSLVAEGRYGYTF. In nucleotides, the CDR3 is TGTGCCAGCAGCTTGGTGGCTGAGGGGAGGTATGGCTACACCTTC.

This CDR3 reads CAWSVSPNSPLHF. CDR3 DNA sequence: TGTGCCTGGAGTGTATCTCCCAATTCACCCCTCCACTTT. The chain is built from TRBV30 and TRBJ1-6, with unresolved D. From germline, CDR1 is GTSNPN and CDR2 SVGIG (reference sequence). The CDR3 totals 13 residues. The V gene lost 0 bases and the J gene lost 7 bases, with 7 bases spanning the gap.

V is TRBV4-3 and J is TRBJ1-1, with TRBD1 as a possible D gene (6 bases). CDR3 length: 18 residues. Germline V gene sequence: CDR1 LGHNA, CDR2 YSLEER. Deletions cut 1 base from V and 4 bases from J, with 22 bases between. CDR3 coding DNA: TGCGCCAGCAGCCAAGTGGTCAGGGGCTCGTGGGGTTTCACTGAAGCTTTCTTT. It specifies CASSQVVRGSWGFTEAFF.

V usage is TRBV28 and J usage is TRBJ1-1; a possible D gene is TRBD1 (5 bases). The CDR3 contains 14 residues. Germline V lookup: CDR1 MDHEN, CDR2 SYDVKM. Trimming stripped 5 bases from V and 0 bases from J, with 10 bases between. CDR3 in amino acids: CASSAQGMNTEAFF. CDR3 nucleotides: TGTGCCAGCAGTGCCCAGGGTATGAACACTGAAGCTTTCTTT.

The rearrangement joins TRBV18 to TRBJ2-7; 10 nucleotides agree with TRBD2. This CDR3 has 15 residues. Germline CDR1 KGHSH, CDR2 LQKENI. Germline trimming cut 2 bases from V and 5 bases from J; bases unmatched to any gene: 6. The DNA of the CDR3 is TGTGCCAGCTCACCAAGCAGCGGGAGGGACAACGAGCAGTACTTC. Protein product: CASSPSSGRDNEQYF.

V usage is TRBV27 and J usage is TRBJ2-1, with D unclear. The germline CDR1 and CDR2 sequences are MNHEY and SMNVEV (reference sequence). The CDR3 length is 16 residues. Trimming shortened V by 2 bases and J by 0 bases, and 11 bases separated the two germline ends. CDR3 region: CASSLLWSSSYNEQFF. The CDR3 DNA reads TGTGCCAGCAGTTTACTGTGGAGTAGCTCCTACAATGAGCAGTTCTTC.

This clone showed up just once. This sequence joins TRBV7-8 and TRBJ2-3; 12 positions match TRBD2. With 2 bases clipped from V and 4 bases from J, the junction kept 4 bases outside the gene matches. This CDR3 has 16 residues. CDR1 and CDR2 (germline): SGHVS, FQNEAQ. The CDR3 loop reads CASSLLAGGPSDTQYF. CDR3 bases: TGTGCCAGCAGCTTACTAGCGGGAGGGCCGTCAGATACGCAGTATTTT.

The rearrangement joins TRBV30 to TRBJ1-2; D gene unclear. The CDR3 is 14 residues long. Trimming shortened V by 3 bases and J by 0 bases, and 11 bases separated the two germline ends. The germline V gene encodes CDR1 GTSNPN and CDR2 SVGIG (reference sequence). The CDR3 reads CAWSPTAPNYGYTF. For the CDR3, the DNA is TGTGCCTGGAGCCCAACGGCCCCTAACTATGGCTACACCTTC.

This clone has only one observation. Other DNA sequences in this sample translate to the same CDR3. The chain is built from TRBV28 and TRBJ1-1; D might be TRBD1 (5 bases). The germline CDR1 and CDR2 sequences are MDHEN and SYDVKM. Trimming took off 1 base at V and 1 base at J, with 7 bases between the two ends. The CDR3 covers 14 residues. The CDR3 sequence is CASSLSTGNTEAFF. The CDR3 bases are TGTGCCAGCAGTTTATCCACAGGGAACACTGAAGCTTTCTTT.

Here the CDR3 DNA reads TGTGCCAGCAGTTTTAGCAGGCCAGATCAGCCCCAGCATTTT. It yields the protein CASSFSRPDQPQHF. The J gene is TRBJ1-5, the V gene TRBV28; D ambiguous. Germline V lookup: CDR1 MDHEN, CDR2 SYDVKM. CDR3 length: 14 residues. Deletions cut 3 bases from V and 5 bases from J, with 11 bases between.

CDR3 loop: CAGGGQGAPGTEAFF. In DNA, the CDR3 is TGTGCCGGAGGGGGCCAGGGGGCGCCGGGCACTGAAGCTTTCTTT. This chain uses TRBV11-2 with TRBJ1-1; 8 bases agree with TRBD1. The germline CDR1 and CDR2 sequences are SGHAT and FQNNGV. The J segment lost 4 bases and the V segment lost 11 bases, leaving 15 bases of the junction unmatched. There are 15 residues in the CDR3.

The rearrangement joins TRBV28 to TRBJ1-1; maybe TRBD1 (6 bases). V was shortened by 2 bases and J by 1 base, with 11 bases between the two germline ends. Germline loops: CDR1 MDHEN, CDR2 SYDVKM. CDR3 length: 15 residues. CDR3 coding DNA: TGTGCCAGCAGTTTAGTCCTCAGGGGGAACACTGAAGCTTTCTTT. It specifies CASSLVLRGNTEAFF.

The chain has TRBV6-5 and TRBJ2-7, with 10 nucleotides matching TRBD1. J gave up 6 bases and V 5 bases, and 10 bases lay outside the gene matches. Germline loops: CDR1 MNHEY, CDR2 SVGAGI. The CDR3 covers 15 residues. CDR3 nucleotide sequence: TGTGCCAGCAGTCCCGTTGGGACAGGGGTTGGCGAGCAGTACTTC. Its protein product is CASSPVGTGVGEQYF.

Concerning this clone itself: The junction and the germline gene differ at one end; a read error may be behind it. The chain couples TRBV19 to TRBJ1-4, with a tentative D call TRBD1 (6 bases). Germline CDR1 reads LNHDA; CDR2 reads SQIVND (reference sequence). The CDR3 runs to 18 residues. The chain's CDR3 is CASSLDYSDSRRNEKLFF. In DNA, the CDR3 is TGTGCCAGTAGTCTAGACTACTCGGACAGTCGAAGAAATGAAAAACTGTTTTTT.